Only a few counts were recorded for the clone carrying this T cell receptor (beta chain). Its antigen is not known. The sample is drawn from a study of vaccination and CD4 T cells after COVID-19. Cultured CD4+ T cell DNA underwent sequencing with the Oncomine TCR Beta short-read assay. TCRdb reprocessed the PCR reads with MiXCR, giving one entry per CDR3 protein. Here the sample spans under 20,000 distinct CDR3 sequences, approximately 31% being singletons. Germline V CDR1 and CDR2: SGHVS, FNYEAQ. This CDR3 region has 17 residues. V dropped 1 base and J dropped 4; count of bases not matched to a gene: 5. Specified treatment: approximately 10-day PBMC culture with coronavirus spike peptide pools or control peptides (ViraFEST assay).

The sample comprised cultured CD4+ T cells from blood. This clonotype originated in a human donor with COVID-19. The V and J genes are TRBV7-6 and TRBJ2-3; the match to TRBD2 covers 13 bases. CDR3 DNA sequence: TGTGCCAGCAGCTTAGAACTAGCGGGGGGGCGGGCAGATACGCAGTATTTT. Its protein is CASSLELAGGRADTQYF.